The rows below give T cell receptor beta chains drawn from one sample of a study of T cell responses to AZD1222 COVID-19 vaccine. Produced via immunoSEQ multiplex PCR; TCRdb's table is partial and in-frame only. The sample records around 150,000 clones, 80% to 95% being singletons. The sequenced sample was peripheral blood, obtained 28 days after the second AZD1222 dose. These receptors came from an adult who received the AZD1222 COVID-19 vaccine. The CDR3 runs from the conserved cysteine through the conserved F or W. D genes are given only for firm matches. Where a row states a size, it is once, few, many or the class of an expanded clone; other rows omit it.

J: TRBJ2-3; V: TRBV2; D: .; size: .; CDR3: CASTYSRTQYF; DNA: TGTGCCAGCACCTACTCCAGGACGCAGTATTTT
J: TRBJ2-7; V: TRBV29-1; D: TRBD2; size: .; CDR3: CSVGLAGEGEQYF; DNA: TGCAGCGTTGGGTTGGCGGGAGAGGGCGAGCAGTACTTC
J: TRBJ2-3; V: TRBV19; D: .; size: .; CDR3: CASSDFTSWGTDTQYF; DNA: TGTGCCAGTAGTGACTTTACTAGCTGGGGCACAGATACGCAGTATTTT
J: TRBJ1-4; V: TRBV30; D: TRBD1; size: once; CDR3: CAWSVRQGREKLFF; DNA: TGTGCCTGGAGTGTAAGACAGGGGAGAGAAAAACTGTTTTTT
J: TRBJ2-1; V: TRBV5-4; D: TRBD2; size: few; CDR3: CASRGTSNEQFF; DNA: TGTGCCAGCAGAGGGACTAGCAATGAGCAGTTCTTC
J: TRBJ2-1; V: TRBV7-9; D: TRBD2; size: once; CDR3: CASSPLGTSGSYNEQFF; DNA: TGTGCCAGCAGCCCTCTAGGCACTAGCGGGTCCTACAATGAGCAGTTCTTC
J: TRBJ1-1; V: TRBV29-1; D: .; size: .; CDR3: CSVEDIRATEAFF; DNA: TGCAGCGTTGAAGACATCCGGGCCACTGAAGCTTTCTTT
J: TRBJ1-5; V: TRBV12-5; D: .; size: .; CDR3: CASGPQAGNQPQHF; DNA: TGTGCTAGTGGTCCACAGGCCGGCAATCAGCCCCAGCATTTT
J: TRBJ1-2; V: TRBV5-6; D: TRBD1; size: .; CDR3: CASSVGTVHYSYYGYTF; DNA: TGTGCCAGCAGCGTCGGGACAGTCCACTACAGTTACTATGGCTACACCTTC
J: TRBJ1-4; V: TRBV27; D: .; size: .; CDR3: CASSLSGEKLFF; DNA: TGTGCCAGCAGTTTGTCTGGTGAAAAACTGTTTTTT
J: TRBJ2-1; V: TRBV4-1; D: TRBD2; size: .; CDR3: CASSQVAGVAYNEQFF; DNA: TGCGCCAGCAGCCAAGTAGCGGGAGTGGCCTACAATGAGCAGTTCTTC
J: TRBJ2-3; V: TRBV7-9; D: TRBD1; size: .; CDR3: CASSPQSLTGGVDTQYF; DNA: TGTGCCAGCAGCCCCCAGTCCCTTACAGGGGGCGTAGATACGCAGTATTTT
J: TRBJ1-1; V: TRBV7-9; D: .; size: .; CDR3: CASSLAAVNTEAFF; DNA: TGTGCCAGCAGCTTAGCCGCGGTGAATACTGAAGCTTTCTTT
J: TRBJ2-1; V: TRBV11-2; D: TRBD2; size: .; CDR3: CASSLEVVTSDEQFF; DNA: TGTGCCAGCAGCTTAGAGGTAGTGACTAGCGACGAGCAGTTCTTC
J: TRBJ2-2; V: TRBV4-1; D: TRBD2; size: .; CDR3: CASSSGTRRAGELFF; DNA: TGCGCCAGCAGTTCCGGGACTAGAAGGGCCGGGGAGCTGTTTTTT
J: TRBJ1-5; V: TRBV27; D: .; size: .; CDR3: CASSLSGVGQPQHF; DNA: TGTGCCAGCAGTTTATCTGGGGTCGGTCAGCCCCAGCATTTT
J: TRBJ2-1; V: TRBV13; D: .; size: .; CDR3: CASSFRLEHNEQFF; DNA: TGTGCCAGCAGCTTCAGACTAGAACACAATGAGCAGTTCTTC
J: TRBJ2-1; V: TRBV7-9; D: TRBD1; size: .; CDR3: CASSLGTGWRNEQFF; DNA: TGTGCCAGCAGCCTAGGGACAGGTTGGAGAAATGAGCAGTTCTTC
J: TRBJ2-7; V: TRBV4-1; D: .; size: once; CDR3: CASSPGQSSYEQYF; DNA: TGCGCCAGCAGCCCCGGACAGTCTTCCTACGAGCAGTACTTC
J: TRBJ2-7; V: TRBV2; D: .; size: .; CDR3: CASTPLQRVSTYEQYF; DNA: TGTGCCAGCACCCCCCTTCAAAGGGTCTCAACCTACGAGCAGTACTTC
J: TRBJ2-3; V: TRBV15; D: .; size: few; CDR3: CATRVGIGGKRGGTDTQYF; DNA: TGTGCCACCAGAGTGGGCATAGGGGGGAAGAGAGGGGGCACAGATACGCAGTATTTT
J: TRBJ1-3; V: TRBV15; D: .; size: .; CDR3: CATSLNPGRGNTIYF; DNA: TGTGCCACCAGCCTTAACCCAGGGAGGGGAAACACCATATATTTT
J: TRBJ2-2; V: TRBV6-5; D: .; size: .; CDR3: CASSYGATTGELFF; DNA: TGTGCCAGCAGTTACGGGGCCACCACCGGGGAGCTGTTTTTT
J: TRBJ1-5; V: TRBV19; D: .; size: .; CDR3: CASTPGGVQPQHF; DNA: TGTGCCAGTACCCCTGGGGGGGTGCAGCCCCAGCATTTT
J: TRBJ1-2; V: TRBV3-1/TRBV3-2; D: TRBD1; size: once; CDR3: CASSQGGTVNYGYTF; DNA: TGTGCCAGCAGCCAAGGGGGGACAGTTAACTATGGCTACACCTTC
J: TRBJ2-7; V: TRBV5-6; D: .; size: .; CDR3: CASSLATARLSSYEQYF; DNA: TGTGCCAGCAGCTTGGCTACCGCTCGGCTGAGCTCCTACGAGCAGTACTTC
J: TRBJ2-1; V: TRBV24-1; D: .; size: .; CDR3: CATSDLAAGEQFF; DNA: TGTGCCACCAGTGATCTGGCAGCGGGTGAGCAGTTCTTC
J: TRBJ1-2; V: TRBV3-1/TRBV3-2; D: TRBD1; size: .; CDR3: CASSNRGNYGYTF; DNA: TGTGCCAGCAGTAACAGGGGGAACTATGGCTACACCTTC
J: TRBJ1-1; V: TRBV15; D: .; size: .; CDR3: CATSRDLLPGEKNTEAFF; DNA: TGTGCCACCAGCAGAGATCTCCTCCCAGGAGAAAAGAACACTGAAGCTTTCTTT
J: TRBJ1-1; V: TRBV30; D: .; size: .; CDR3: CAWSTAENTEAFF; DNA: TGTGCCTGGAGTACGGCTGAGAACACTGAAGCTTTCTTT
J: TRBJ1-6; V: TRBV3-1/TRBV3-2; D: TRBD1; size: .; CDR3: CASSREGQDNSPLHF; DNA: TGTGCCAGCAGCCGCGAGGGACAGGATAATTCACCCCTCCACTTT
J: TRBJ1-3; V: TRBV30; D: .; size: .; CDR3: CAWNSQGSSGNTIYF; DNA: TGTGCCTGGAATAGCCAGGGGAGCTCTGGAAACACCATATATTTT
J: TRBJ2-2; V: TRBV7-6; D: TRBD2; size: .; CDR3: CASSSEALAGVGTGELFF; DNA: TGTGCCAGCAGCTCGGAGGCACTAGCGGGAGTCGGGACCGGGGAGCTGTTTTTT
J: TRBJ1-1; V: TRBV5-8; D: .; size: .; CDR3: CASSPRRPTNTEAFF; DNA: TGTGCCAGCAGCCCCCGTCGACCTACGAACACTGAAGCTTTCTTT
J: TRBJ1-1; V: TRBV12-1; D: .; size: once; CDR3: CASSSTGPMNTEAFF; DNA: TGTGCCAGCAGCTCGACGGGACCCATGAACACTGAAGCTTTCTTT
J: TRBJ2-7; V: TRBV27; D: TRBD2; size: few; CDR3: CASSPPGLAGGPLAYEQYF; DNA: TGTGCCAGCAGTCCACCGGGACTAGCGGGAGGGCCGCTTGCCTACGAGCAGTACTTC
J: TRBJ1-3; V: TRBV6-1; D: .; size: .; CDR3: CASSEAYRASGNTIYF; DNA: TGTGCCAGCAGTGAAGCCTACAGAGCCTCTGGAAACACCATATATTTT
J: TRBJ2-7; V: TRBV7-9; D: .; size: .; CDR3: CASTTPAGSHEQYF; DNA: TGTGCCAGCACCACCCCCGCGGGATCCCACGAGCAGTACTTC
J: TRBJ2-5; V: TRBV2; D: .; size: .; CDR3: CASSARFSGTGLMETQYF; DNA: TGTGCCAGCAGTGCCCGGTTTAGCGGAACGGGGTTAATGGAGACCCAGTACTTC
J: TRBJ2-7; V: TRBV6-5; D: TRBD1; size: .; CDR3: CASSARTGFTYEQYF; DNA: TGTGCCAGCAGCGCTAGGACAGGGTTTACCTACGAGCAGTACTTC
J: TRBJ1-5; V: TRBV19; D: TRBD1; size: .; CDR3: CASSSTGGQGQPQHF; DNA: TGTGCCAGTAGTTCGACAGGGGGCCAAGGACAGCCCCAGCATTTT
J: TRBJ2-7; V: TRBV19; D: .; size: .; CDR3: CASRSLQGFLGEQYF; DNA: TGTGCCAGTAGATCGCTCCAGGGGTTTTTGGGCGAGCAGTACTTC
J: TRBJ2-6; V: TRBV5-1; D: .; size: .; CDR3: CASSRADSGANVLTF; DNA: TGCGCCAGCAGCCGAGCCGACTCTGGGGCCAACGTCCTGACTTTC
J: TRBJ2-3; V: TRBV7-7; D: TRBD2; size: .; CDR3: CASSLSSGRADTQYF; DNA: TGTGCCAGCAGCTTGAGTAGCGGGAGGGCAGATACGCAGTATTTT
J: TRBJ1-2; V: TRBV4-2; D: .; size: few; CDR3: CASSQEQGGTADGYTF; DNA: TGTGCCAGCAGCCAAGAGCAAGGGGGTACGGCGGATGGCTACACCTTC
J: TRBJ2-3; V: TRBV19; D: .; size: .; CDR3: CASSPDRTSTDTQYF; DNA: TGTGCCAGTAGTCCCGACAGGACTAGCACAGATACGCAGTATTTT
J: TRBJ2-6; V: TRBV18; D: .; size: .; CDR3: CASSPAIGRDGANVLTF; DNA: TGTGCCAGCTCACCCGCAATTGGCAGGGATGGGGCCAACGTCCTGACTTTC
J: TRBJ2-5; V: TRBV4-1; D: TRBD2; size: .; CDR3: CASSQNTGGGETQYF; DNA: TGCGCCAGCAGCCAAAACACGGGAGGGGGAGAGACCCAGTACTTC
J: TRBJ1-2; V: TRBV27; D: .; size: .; CDR3: CASSLSFLPGTTNYGYTF; DNA: TGTGCCAGCAGTTTATCGTTCCTCCCCGGGACAACTAACTATGGCTACACCTTC
J: TRBJ2-2; V: TRBV19; D: TRBD1; size: .; CDR3: CASRRTGITGELFF; DNA: TGTGCCAGTCGAAGGACAGGGATTACCGGGGAGCTGTTTTTT
J: TRBJ1-3; V: TRBV6-1; D: .; size: .; CDR3: CASSEAPPSYGNTIYF; DNA: TGTGCCAGCAGTGAAGCCCCTCCTTCCTATGGAAACACCATATATTTT
J: TRBJ2-2; V: TRBV3-1/TRBV3-2; D: TRBD1; size: .; CDR3: CASSPQDRSNTGELFF; DNA: TGTGCCAGCAGCCCCCAGGACAGGTCGAACACCGGGGAGCTGTTTTTT
J: TRBJ1-3; V: TRBV11-2; D: .; size: .; CDR3: CASSLKGPGSGNTIYF; DNA: TGTGCCAGCAGCTTAAAGGGGCCGGGTTCGGGAAACACCATATATTTT
J: TRBJ1-1; V: TRBV7-2; D: .; size: .; CDR3: CASSILLSNTEAFF; DNA: TGTGCCAGCAGCATTCTACTATCGAACACTGAAGCTTTCTTT
J: TRBJ2-7; V: TRBV2; D: TRBD2; size: .; CDR3: CASKPGLAGYEQYF; DNA: TGTGCCAGCAAGCCGGGACTAGCGGGTTACGAGCAGTACTTC
J: TRBJ1-5; V: TRBV19; D: TRBD1; size: .; CDR3: CASSIGPGTGGDNQPQHF; DNA: TGTGCCAGTAGTATAGGGCCCGGGACAGGGGGTGACAATCAGCCCCAGCATTTT
J: TRBJ1-2; V: TRBV25-1; D: .; size: .; CDR3: CASSESGNYGYTF; DNA: TGTGCCAGCAGTGAATCGGGAAACTATGGCTACACCTTC
J: TRBJ1-2; V: TRBV30; D: .; size: .; CDR3: CAWSRQRGDGYTF; DNA: TGTGCCTGGAGTAGGCAGAGGGGGGATGGCTACACCTTC